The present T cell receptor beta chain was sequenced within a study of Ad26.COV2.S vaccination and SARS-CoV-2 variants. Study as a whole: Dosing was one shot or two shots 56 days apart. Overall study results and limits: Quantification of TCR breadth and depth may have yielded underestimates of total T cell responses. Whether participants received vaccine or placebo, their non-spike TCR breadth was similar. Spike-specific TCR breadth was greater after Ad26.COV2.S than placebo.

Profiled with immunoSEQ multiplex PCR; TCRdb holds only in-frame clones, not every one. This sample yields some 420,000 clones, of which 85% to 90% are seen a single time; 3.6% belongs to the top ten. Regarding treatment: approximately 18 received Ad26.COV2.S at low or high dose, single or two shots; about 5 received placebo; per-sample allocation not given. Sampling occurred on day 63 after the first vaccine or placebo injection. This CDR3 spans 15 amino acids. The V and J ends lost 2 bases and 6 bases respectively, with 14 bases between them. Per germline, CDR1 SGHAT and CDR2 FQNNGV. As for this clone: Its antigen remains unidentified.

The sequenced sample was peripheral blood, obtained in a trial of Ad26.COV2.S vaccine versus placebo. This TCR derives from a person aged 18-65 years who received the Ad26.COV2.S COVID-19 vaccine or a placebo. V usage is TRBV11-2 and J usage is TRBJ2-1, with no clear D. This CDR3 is CASSLKWIGPNEQFF. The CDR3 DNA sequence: TGTGCCAGCAGCTTAAAGTGGATAGGGCCCAATGAGCAGTTCTTC.